A selection of T cell receptor beta chains follows, all from one sample in a study of long-term antiretroviral therapy in people with HIV. Assay: immunoSEQ multiplex PCR; the TCRdb copy retains only in-frame clones and omits some. The profile shows some 40,000 clones, around 93% of them singletons. The specimen comprised unsorted PBMCs, sampled about 9.1 years after starting antiretroviral therapy. All receptors come from a man aged 25 to 40 with HIV. CDR3s include the opening cysteine and the closing phenylalanine or tryptophan. The D gene is left open where the match is weak. Size is stated for part of the rows, as once, few or many counts, or as a class when the clone is expanded.

>-|TRBV5-1|TRBD1|TRBJ2-5
TGCGCCAGCAGCTTGGCAGGGACAGGGGAAGAGACCCAGTACTTC
CASSLAGTGEETQYF
>few|TRBV28|-|TRBJ1-1
TGTGCCAGCAGGCCACAGGGTTTAGTGCCTGAAGCTTTCTTT
CASRPQGLVPEAFF
>-|TRBV15|TRBD1|TRBJ1-4
TGTGCCACCAGCAGAGCCGACAGGGGCGGAGGTGAAAAACTGTTTTTT
CATSRADRGGGEKLFF
>-|TRBV11-2|-|TRBJ1-5
TGTGCCAGCAGCTTAGATGGTCAAAATCAGCCCCAGCATTTT
CASSLDGQNQPQHF
>once|TRBV19|TRBD1|TRBJ2-1
TGTGCCAGTAGCCCCGGACAGGGGGCTCACAATGAGCAGTTCTTC
CASSPGQGAHNEQFF
>-|TRBV19|-|TRBJ1-6
TGTGCCAGTAGTATCGTGGGCTCGGATGCCCTCCACTTT
CASSIVGSDALHF
>-|TRBV28|-|TRBJ1-2
TGTGCCAGCAGTTTATGGGACGCTAACTATGGCTACACCTTC
CASSLWDANYGYTF
>-|TRBV7-7|-|TRBJ1-4
TGTGCTAGCAGCTCGTCCCGTGGTGAAAAACTGTTTTTT
CASSSSRGEKLFF
>-|TRBV2|-|TRBJ1-3
TGTGCCAGCAGCGTCTCAGTCGGGACACCCGGAAACACCATATATTTT
CASSVSVGTPGNTIYF
>-|TRBV19|-|TRBJ2-3
TGTGCCAGTAGTATTCGGGCTAGCAGGATGGATACGCAGTATTTT
CASSIRASRMDTQYF
>-|TRBV5-1|-|TRBJ1-2
TGCGCCAGCACGACAAAAAACTATGGCTACACCTTC
CASTTKNYGYTF
>-|TRBV28|-|TRBJ1-1
TGTGCCAGCAGGTTTCACACGACCATGAACACTGAAGCTTTCTTT
CASRFHTTMNTEAFF
>-|TRBV19|-|TRBJ2-7
TGTGCCAGTAGTATCGGCTACGAGCAGTACTTC
CASSIGYEQYF
>-|TRBV19|TRBD1|TRBJ1-2
TGTGCCAGTAGTATTTATGGACAGGGTAACTATGGCTACACCTTC
CASSIYGQGNYGYTF
>-|TRBV14|TRBD1|TRBJ2-2
TGTGCCAGCAGCCGCGACAGGGGGCGATCCGGGGAGCTGTTTTTT
CASSRDRGRSGELFF
>-|TRBV9|-|TRBJ1-1
TGTGCCAGCAGCGTAGAAGGGAAAATGAACACTGAAGCTTTCTTT
CASSVEGKMNTEAFF
>-|TRBV6-5|-|TRBJ1-1
TGTGCCAGCAGTTGGGGATGGAGGGACACTGAAGCTTTCTTT
CASSWGWRDTEAFF
>once|TRBV18|-|TRBJ1-5
TGTGCCAGCTCACCGGACGGGAGCCAGCCCCAGCATTTT
CASSPDGSQPQHF
>-|TRBV5-1|-|TRBJ2-7
TGCGCCAGCAGTTACGACGGCAGCAACTCCTACGAGCAGTACTTC
CASSYDGSNSYEQYF
>-|TRBV5-4|-|TRBJ1-4
TGTGCCAGCAGCTTGGCACGGAATAATGAAAAACTGTTTTTT
CASSLARNNEKLFF
>few|TRBV2|-|TRBJ1-4
TGTGCCAGCAATGGAAACTCGGGGCAAAAAGGGGTATTTGCAACTAATGAAAAACTGTTTTTT
CASNGNSGQKGVFATNEKLFF
>few|TRBV9|TRBD1|TRBJ1-5
TGTGCCAGCAGCCTGAGGGACAGCCTCAATCAGCCCCAGCATTTT
CASSLRDSLNQPQHF
>-|TRBV7-6|TRBD2|TRBJ2-5
TGTGCCAGCAGCCCTAGGAGCGGGGAAGAGACCCAGTACTTC
CASSPRSGEETQYF
>-|TRBV6-1|-|TRBJ1-1
TGTGCCAGCAGTGAAGCCCGCGCTTCTGGTGGCAGGGCTGAAGCTTTCTTT
CASSEARASGGRAEAFF
>-|TRBV4-2|-|TRBJ1-5
TGTGCCAGCAGCCAAGATGGAGGGCGTAGCAATCAGCCCCAGCATTTT
CASSQDGGRSNQPQHF
>-|TRBV5-4|-|TRBJ1-6
TGTGCCAGCAGCCCCGAGCAGGGGTGGAATTCACCCCTCCACTTT
CASSPEQGWNSPLHF
>-|TRBV7-8|-|TRBJ1-6
TGTGCCAGCAGCTTAGGGGCGAAGAGCTCCTATAATTCACCCCTCCACTTT
CASSLGAKSSYNSPLHF
>-|TRBV27|TRBD1|TRBJ1-4
TGTGCCAGCAGTGGCGGGACAGGGTTTGAAAAACTGTTTTTT
CASSGGTGFEKLFF
>once|TRBV2|TRBD1|TRBJ2-7
TGTGCCAGCAGTGACGGGTGGCAGGGGGCATACGAGCAGTACTTC
CASSDGWQGAYEQYF
>-|TRBV6-5|-|TRBJ1-2
TGTGCCACCGCGGACCGGACTAACTATGGCTACACCTTC
CATADRTNYGYTF
>-|TRBV2|TRBD1|TRBJ1-4
TGTGCCAGCAAGGACAGGCCAACTAATGAAAAACTGTTTTTT
CASKDRPTNEKLFF
>-|TRBV6-6|TRBD1|TRBJ2-4
TGTGCCAGCAGTTCCGACAGGGGCAAGAACATTCAGTACTTC
CASSSDRGKNIQYF
>-|TRBV5-1|-|TRBJ2-2
TGCGCCAGCCGCACGAACACCGGGGAGCTGTTTTTT
CASRTNTGELFF
>-|TRBV10-3|-|TRBJ2-7
TGTGCCATCAGTGATGCGACAGAGCAGTACTTC
CAISDATEQYF
>-|TRBV25-1|TRBD2|TRBJ2-3
TGTGCCAGCAGCAGCCCAGCGGGGGGGCCCACAGATACGCAGTATTTT
CASSSPAGGPTDTQYF
>once|TRBV11-3|-|TRBJ1-1
TGTGCCAGCAGCTTAGAGGACAACACTGAAGCTTTCTTT
CASSLEDNTEAFF
>-|TRBV27|TRBD1|TRBJ1-5
TGTGCCAGCAGTTTCGACAGGGGTCGGCAGCCCCAGCATTTT
CASSFDRGRQPQHF
>-|TRBV10-1|TRBD1|TRBJ2-3
TGCGCCAGCAGCGGACAGGGGCCGAGCACAGATACGCAGTATTTT
CASSGQGPSTDTQYF
>-|TRBV18|-|TRBJ1-1
TGTGCCAGCTCACCACCGTCACAGCCGAACACTGAAGCTTTCTTT
CASSPPSQPNTEAFF
>-|TRBV28|-|TRBJ1-2
TGTGCCAGCAGTTTTTCGGTGGGGCAGGGGAGCGGCTACACCTTC
CASSFSVGQGSGYTF
>-|TRBV6-6|-|TRBJ1-2
TGTGCCAGCAGCCTACCGGGTCAGGGCAGCCGGGATGGCTACACCTTC
CASSLPGQGSRDGYTF